The 21 T cell receptor beta chains given below trace back to one sample, sequenced in a study of OX40 agonist ivuxolimab in advanced cancers. Clones were sequenced by immunoSEQ multiplex PCR, and TCRdb holds only the in-frame ones, with some missing. The sample yields under 150,000 clones, around 87% seen once. The starting material was CD4+ or CD8+ T cells sorted from blood, obtained in a trial of the OX40 agonist ivuxolimab. All receptors derive from an adult with an advanced solid tumor such as melanoma, head and neck, liver or kidney cancer.

The chain carries TRBV5-1 and TRBJ1-3, with D perhaps matching TRBD1 (5 bases). The CDR3 has 13 residues. With 4 bases removed from V and 4 bases from J, the gap between germline ends came to 9 bases. Germline V lookup: CDR1 SGHRS, CDR2 YFSETQ. In DNA, the CDR3 is TGCGCCAGCAGCGAAGGGGCGGGAAACACCATATATTTT. Its translation: CASSEGAGNTIYF.

V is TRBV6-5 and J is TRBJ2-1; 8 positions match TRBD2. V lost 6 bases, J lost 7 bases, and 11 bases stayed unmatched. The CDR3 spans 15 residues. From germline, CDR1 is MNHEY and CDR2 SVGAGI. The CDR3 loop is CASSRTSQGWNEQFF. As DNA, the CDR3 is TGTGCCAGCAGCCGGACTAGCCAGGGATGGAATGAGCAGTTCTTC.

This chain connects TRBV7-8 to TRBJ1-1; D is perhaps TRBD1 (6 bases). CDR1 and CDR2 (germline): SGHVS, FQNEAQ. The CDR3 length is 13 residues. The germline V and J ends were trimmed by 2 bases and 5 bases, with 9 bases remaining between them. The CDR3 loop reads CASSLNRETEAFF. The CDR3 DNA is TGTGCCAGCAGCTTAAACAGGGAAACTGAAGCTTTCTTT.

The V call is TRBV5-6, the J call TRBJ1-2, with 8 bases fitting TRBD1. The junction had 4 bases not matched to a gene; V was cut back by 4 bases and J by 2 bases. This CDR3 region has 14 residues. CDR1 is SGHDT, CDR2 YYEEEE, per germline. The CDR3 nucleotides are TGTGCCAGCAGCCTCCGGGACAGGAACTATGGCTACACCTTC. Protein: CASSLRDRNYGYTF. The full variable domain, with the rest looked up from reference TRBV5-6 and TRBJ1-2, is DAGVTQSPTHLIKTRGQQVTLRCSPKSGHDTVSWYQQALGQGPQFIFQYYEEEERQRGNFPDRFSGHQFPNYSSELNVNALLLGDSALYLCASSLRDRNYGYTFGSGTRLTVV.

The gene calls are TRBV7-9 and TRBJ2-7; D uncertain. The CDR3 has 11 amino acids. CDR1 SEHNR and CDR2 FQNEAQ come from the germline V gene (reference sequence). V gave up 2 bases and J gave up 6 bases, with 5 bases separating them. CDR3 coding DNA: TGTGCCAGCAGCTTACAGGCCGAGCAGTACTTC. Amino acids: CASSLQAEQYF.

This clone occurred a few times. The chain has TRBV7-2 and TRBJ2-2; 8 bases are shared with TRBD2. CDR3 length: 15 residues. V gave up 6 bases and J gave up 4 bases; unmatched junction bases: 7. Looked up from germline, CDR1 is SGHTA and CDR2 is FQGNSA. For the CDR3, the DNA is TGTGCCAGCAGACCGGGGGGGCGAAGCACCGGGGAGCTGTTTTTT. Protein sequence: CASRPGGRSTGELFF.

The rearrangement joins TRBV7-2 to TRBJ2-5; TRBD2 might be the D (7 bases). With 3 bases removed from V and 4 bases from J, the gap between germline ends came to 12 bases. CDR1 is SGHTA, CDR2 FQGNSA, per germline. This CDR3 is built from 14 residues. The CDR3 is CASSFGGAGETQYF. The CDR3 DNA reads as TGTGCCAGCAGCTTTGGGGGGGCCGGAGAGACCCAGTACTTC.

The J gene is TRBJ2-1, the V gene TRBV30; D call uncertain. V gave up 1 base and J gave up 6 bases, with 4 bases separating them. The CDR3 length is 11 residues. Germline CDR1 is GTSNPN and CDR2 is SVGIG (reference sequence). CDR3 in DNA: TGTGCCTGGAGTGCCCGCAATGAGCAGTTCTTC. Translating it yields CAWSARNEQFF.

The V and J genes are TRBV25-1 and TRBJ1-1; TRBD1 matches at 9 bases. The trim removed 0 bases at V and 10 bases at J, leaving 9 bases unmatched. This CDR3 has 15 amino acids. Per the germline V gene, CDR1 is MGHDK and CDR2 is SYGVNS. The CDR3 DNA reads TGTGCCAGCAGTGAATATAAGTCGGGACAGGGAGCAGCTTTCTTT. Translation gives CASSEYKSGQGAAFF.

Comment on this clone: At the DNA level, this CDR3 is encoded by other sequences in the same sample as well. The chain links TRBV7-9 to TRBJ2-5; TRBD1 aligns across 9 bases. Trimming took 4 bases from V and 5 from J; bases not matched to a gene: 5. The V gene's germline CDR1 is SEHNR and CDR2 FQNEAQ (reference sequence). The CDR3 spans 14 residues. The CDR3, as DNA: TGTGCCAGCAGCTCACAGGGGGCTAGGGAGACCCAGTACTTC. As protein: CASSSQGARETQYF.

The V and J genes are TRBV9 and TRBJ1-6; no clear D. CDR3 length: 16 amino acids. V was pared by 0 bases and J by 10 bases, with 17 bases between. Germline V CDR1 and CDR2: SGDLS, YYNGEE. Here the CDR3 DNA reads TGTGCCAGCAGCGTAGATGGTAGGGATTGGAGCTCACCCCTCCACTTT. It is translated as CASSVDGRDWSSPLHF.

This clone was seen a handful of times. The CDR3 DNA reads TGTGCCACCACGGGTTGGCAGATTATGTCACCCCTCCACTTT. Translated, it gives CATTGWQIMSPLHF. The V call is TRBV28, the J call TRBJ1-6, with no clear D. CDR1 MDHEN and CDR2 SYDVKM come from the germline V gene. Trimming stripped 10 bases from V and 10 bases from J, with 20 bases between. This CDR3 has 14 residues.

The J gene is TRBJ1-5, the V gene TRBV10-3, with D uncertain. Trimming took off 11 bases at V and 8 bases at J, with 13 bases between the two ends. The CDR3 has 11 residues. CDR1 is ENHRY, CDR2 SYGVKD, per germline. The CDR3 here is CAVGQTKPQHF. Here the CDR3 DNA reads TGTGCCGTCGGCCAGACGAAGCCCCAGCATTTT.

J is TRBJ2-1 and V is TRBV29-1, with D unresolved. CDR1 is SQVTM, CDR2 ANQGSEA, per germline. This CDR3 has 13 residues. Trimming left V 7 bases short and J 2 bases short, with 12 bases between. CDR3 sequence reads: CSAGHPPYNEQFF. The CDR3 nucleotides read TGCAGCGCGGGTCACCCTCCCTACAATGAGCAGTTCTTC.

The V and J genes are TRBV28 and TRBJ1-1; perhaps TRBD1 as D (5 bases). V was shortened by 3 bases and J by 7 bases, with 9 bases between the two germline ends. CDR3 length equals 12 residues. The germline gives CDR1 MDHEN, CDR2 SYDVKM. The CDR3 DNA is TGTGCCAGCAGTTTGGGGGTTGGTGAAGCTTTCTTT. Translating gives CASSLGVGEAFF.

This chain connects TRBV6-1 to TRBJ2-7; D assignment may be TRBD1 or TRBD2 (5 bases each). Germline V gene lookup returns CDR1 MNHNS and CDR2 SASEGT. The CDR3 is 14 amino acids. V lost 7 bases to trimming and J lost 2 bases, with 15 bases between them. The CDR3 protein is CASTTGMGAYEQYF. As DNA, the CDR3 is TGTGCCAGCACCACCGGGATGGGGGCCTACGAGCAGTACTTC.

In this sample, this clone turned up a few times. The gene calls are TRBV4-3 and TRBJ2-1, with D tentatively TRBD1 (6 bases). Germline CDR1 reads LGHNA; CDR2 reads YSLEER. The CDR3 contains 19 residues. V lost 0 bases, J lost 0 bases, and 18 bases lay in between. The CDR3 region has the DNA TGCGCCAGCAGCCAAGATCTGCCAGGGGTTCCCCGCTCCTACAATGAGCAGTTCTTC. It codes for CASSQDLPGVPRSYNEQFF.

The chain is built from TRBV2 and TRBJ2-3; a weak D match, TRBD1 (5 bases). V was pared by 8 bases and J by 4 bases, with 13 bases between. CDR3 size: 13 residues. The V gene's germline CDR1 is SNHLY and CDR2 FYNNEI. The chain's CDR3 is CASGLRGADTQYF. The CDR3 DNA is TGTGCCAGCGGCCTAAGGGGTGCAGATACGCAGTATTTT.

The rearrangement joins TRBV6-5 to TRBJ1-2; D not certain. Per the germline V gene, CDR1 is MNHEY and CDR2 is SVGAGI. This CDR3 has 13 residues. Deletions cut 2 bases from V and 3 bases from J, with 7 bases between. The CDR3 bases are TGTGCCAGCAGTTACGGAGCAGACTATGGCTACACCTTC. This gives the protein CASSYGADYGYTF.

This rearrangement joins TRBV28 to TRBJ2-7; TRBD1 agrees at 8 bases. Germline V lookup: CDR1 MDHEN, CDR2 SYDVKM. The CDR3 has 16 amino acids. V gave up 3 bases and J gave up 5 bases; unmatched junction bases: 12. The CDR3 coding sequence is TGTGCCAGCAGTTTGCTGGCTCAGGGGGCGAGACACGAGCAGTACTTC. Residues: CASSLLAQGARHEQYF.

The chain combines TRBV19 with TRBJ1-5; D is unclear. The length of the CDR3 is 15 residues. The germline V gene encodes CDR1 LNHDA and CDR2 SQIVND (reference sequence). V was trimmed by 1 base and J by 0 bases, leaving 7 bases between them. In DNA, the CDR3 is TGTGCCAGTAGTATAGGATGGGGTAGCAATCAGCCCCAGCATTTT. Encoded protein: CASSIGWGSNQPQHF.